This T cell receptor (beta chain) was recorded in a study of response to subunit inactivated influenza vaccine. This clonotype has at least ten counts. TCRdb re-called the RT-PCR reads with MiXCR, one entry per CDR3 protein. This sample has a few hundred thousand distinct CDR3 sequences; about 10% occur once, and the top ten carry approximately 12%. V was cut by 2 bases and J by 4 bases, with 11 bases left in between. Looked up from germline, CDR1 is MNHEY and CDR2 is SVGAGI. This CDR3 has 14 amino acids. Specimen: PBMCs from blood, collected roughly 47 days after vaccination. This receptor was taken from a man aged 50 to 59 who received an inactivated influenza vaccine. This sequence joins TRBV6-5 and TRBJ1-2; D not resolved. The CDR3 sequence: CASSYEVGIYGYTF. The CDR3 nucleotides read TGTGCCAGCAGTTACGAGGTGGGGATCTATGGCTACACCTTC.